This T cell receptor (beta chain) stems from a study of blood T cells in healthy people across ages. Trimming cost V 1 base and J 0 bases, with 6 bases left between them. The CDR3 covers 14 residues. Germline V lookup: CDR1 SGHTA, CDR2 FQGNSA. The use of a sample-barcoded 5' primer and a J-beta primer mix characterized a second PCR of roughly 6 to 11 cycles. Every sample gave at least 2.5 million paired-end reads containing CDR3. Each CDR3 protein is one row after TCRdb ran MiXCR on the 5' RACE reads. The sample lists around 1,000,000 distinct CDR3 sequences, roughly a quarter occurring once. The data also belong to a second study, concerning T cells of mothers and their children. As that report states: Similar effects of thymic selection on TCR recombination output were recorded in related and unrelated pairs.

The chain recombines TRBV7-2 with TRBJ2-5; D gene ambiguous. Sample: blood. This clonotype was sampled from a girl aged 2-10 years in good health. CDR3 bases: TGTGCCAGCAGCTTAGTTAGGGACCAAGAGACCCAGTACTTC. Encoded protein: CASSLVRDQETQYF.